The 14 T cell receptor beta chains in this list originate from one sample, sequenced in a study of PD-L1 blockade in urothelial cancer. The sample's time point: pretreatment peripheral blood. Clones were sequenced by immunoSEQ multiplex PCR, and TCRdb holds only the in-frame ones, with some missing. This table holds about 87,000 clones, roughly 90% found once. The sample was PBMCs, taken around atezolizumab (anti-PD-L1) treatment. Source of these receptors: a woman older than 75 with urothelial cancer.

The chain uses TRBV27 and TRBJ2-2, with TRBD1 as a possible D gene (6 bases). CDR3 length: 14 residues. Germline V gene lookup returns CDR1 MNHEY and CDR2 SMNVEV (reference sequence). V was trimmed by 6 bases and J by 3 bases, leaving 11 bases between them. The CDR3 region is CASSRGQHTGELFF. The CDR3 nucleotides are TGTGCCAGCAGCCGAGGACAGCACACCGGGGAGCTGTTTTTT.

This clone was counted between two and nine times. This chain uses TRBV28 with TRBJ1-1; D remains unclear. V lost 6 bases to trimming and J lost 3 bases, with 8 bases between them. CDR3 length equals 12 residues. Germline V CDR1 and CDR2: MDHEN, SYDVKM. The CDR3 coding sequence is TGTGCCAGCAGGGAGGAGTACACTGAAGCTTTCTTT. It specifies CASREEYTEAFF.

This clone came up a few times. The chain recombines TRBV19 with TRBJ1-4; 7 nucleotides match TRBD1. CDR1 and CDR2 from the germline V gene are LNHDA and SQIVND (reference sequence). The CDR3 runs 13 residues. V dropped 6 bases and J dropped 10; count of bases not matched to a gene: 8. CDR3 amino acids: CASSASQGGKLFF. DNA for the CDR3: TGTGCCAGTAGCGCCTCGCAGGGGGGAAAACTGTTTTTT.

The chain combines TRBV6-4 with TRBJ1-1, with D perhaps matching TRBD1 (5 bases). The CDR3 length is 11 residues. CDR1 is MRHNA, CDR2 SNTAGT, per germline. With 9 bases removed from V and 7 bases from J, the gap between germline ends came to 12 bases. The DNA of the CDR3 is TGTGCCAGACCAGGGCCAGTTGAAGCTTTCTTT. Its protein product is CARPGPVEAFF.

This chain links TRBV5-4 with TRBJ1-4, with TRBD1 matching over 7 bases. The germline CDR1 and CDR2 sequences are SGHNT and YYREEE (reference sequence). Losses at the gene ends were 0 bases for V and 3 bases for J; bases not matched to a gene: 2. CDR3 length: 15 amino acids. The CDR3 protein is CASSLGGTANEKLFF. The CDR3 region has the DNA TGTGCCAGCAGCTTGGGGGGGACAGCTAATGAAAAACTGTTTTTT.

In DNA, the CDR3 is TGTGCCAGTAGTGCCCGGGACAGCAACTATGGCTACACCTTC. It specifies CASSARDSNYGYTF. The rearrangement links TRBV19 to TRBJ1-2; 7 bases map to TRBD1. Trimming took 5 bases from V and 2 from J; bases not matched to a gene: 5. The CDR3 is 14 amino acids. The germline CDR1 and CDR2 sequences are LNHDA and SQIVND (reference sequence).

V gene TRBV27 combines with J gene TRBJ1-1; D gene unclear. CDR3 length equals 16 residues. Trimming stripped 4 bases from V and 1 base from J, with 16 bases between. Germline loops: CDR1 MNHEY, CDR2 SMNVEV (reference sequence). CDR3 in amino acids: CASSSLAGDPNTEAFF. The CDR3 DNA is TGTGCCAGCAGTTCCCTAGCAGGCGATCCGAACACTGAAGCTTTCTTT.

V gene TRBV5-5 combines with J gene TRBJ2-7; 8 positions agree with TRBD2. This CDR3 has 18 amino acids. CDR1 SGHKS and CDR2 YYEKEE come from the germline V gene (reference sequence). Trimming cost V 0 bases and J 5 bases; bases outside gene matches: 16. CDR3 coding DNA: TGTGCCAGCAGCTTGGACGGGAGGGGCAATCCGCCAGGCCACGAGCAGTACTTC. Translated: CASSLDGRGNPPGHEQYF.

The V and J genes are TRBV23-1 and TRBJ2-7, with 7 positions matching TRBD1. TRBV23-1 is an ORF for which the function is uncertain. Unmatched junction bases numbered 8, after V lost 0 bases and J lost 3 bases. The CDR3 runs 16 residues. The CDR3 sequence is CASSQSTDRVIYEQYF. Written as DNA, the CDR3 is TGCGCCAGCAGTCAATCTACCGACAGGGTGATCTACGAGCAGTACTTC.

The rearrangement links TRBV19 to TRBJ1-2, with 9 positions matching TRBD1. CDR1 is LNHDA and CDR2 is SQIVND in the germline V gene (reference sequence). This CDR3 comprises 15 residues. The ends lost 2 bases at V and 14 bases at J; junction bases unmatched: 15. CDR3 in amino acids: CASSITGVSGTGWTF. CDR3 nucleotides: TGTGCCAGTAGTATAACTGGGGTATCCGGGACAGGGTGGACCTTC. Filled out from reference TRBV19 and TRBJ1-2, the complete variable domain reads DGGITQSPKYLFRKEGQNVTLSCEQNLNHDAMYWYRQDPGQGLRLIYYSQIVNDFQKGDIAEGYSVSREKKESFPLTVTSAQKNPTAFYLCASSITGVSGTGWTFGSGTRLTVV.

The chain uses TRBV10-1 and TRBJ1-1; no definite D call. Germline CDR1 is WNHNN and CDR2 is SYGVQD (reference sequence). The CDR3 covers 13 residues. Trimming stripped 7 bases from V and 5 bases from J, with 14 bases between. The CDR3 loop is CASTEFRGTEAFF. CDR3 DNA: TGCGCCAGCACCGAGTTTCGGGGTACTGAAGCTTTCTTT.

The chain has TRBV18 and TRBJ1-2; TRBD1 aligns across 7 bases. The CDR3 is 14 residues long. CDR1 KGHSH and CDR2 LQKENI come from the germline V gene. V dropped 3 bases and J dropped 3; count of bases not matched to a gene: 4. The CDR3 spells CASSPGQGDYGYTF. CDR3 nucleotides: TGTGCCAGCTCACCCGGGCAGGGGGACTATGGCTACACCTTC.

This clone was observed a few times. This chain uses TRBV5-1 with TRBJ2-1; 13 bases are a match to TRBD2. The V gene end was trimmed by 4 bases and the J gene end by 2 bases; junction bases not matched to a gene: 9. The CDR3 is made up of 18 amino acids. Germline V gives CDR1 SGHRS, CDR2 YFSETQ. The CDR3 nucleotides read TGCGCCAGCAGCCCTTCCGGGACTAGCGGGAAGCCCTACAATGAGCAGTTCTTC. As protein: CASSPSGTSGKPYNEQFF.

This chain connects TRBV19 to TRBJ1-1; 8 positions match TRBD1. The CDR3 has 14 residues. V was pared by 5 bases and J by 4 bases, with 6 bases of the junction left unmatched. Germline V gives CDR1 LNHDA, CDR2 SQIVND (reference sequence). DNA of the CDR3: TGTGCCAGTAGTTCTTCGACAGGGGTCACTGAAGCTTTCTTT. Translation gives CASSSSTGVTEAFF. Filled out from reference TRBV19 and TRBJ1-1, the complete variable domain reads DGGITQSPKYLFRKEGQNVTLSCEQNLNHDAMYWYRQDPGQGLRLIYYSQIVNDFQKGDIAEGYSVSREKKESFPLTVTSAQKNPTAFYLCASSSSTGVTEAFFGQGTRLTVV.